This is a list of T cell receptor beta chains from one sample in a study of response to subunit inactivated influenza vaccine. Each CDR3 protein is one row after TCRdb ran MiXCR on the RT-PCR reads. The table includes over 400,000 distinct CDR3 sequences, under 15% detected once. The specimen comprised PBMCs from blood, sampled roughly 48 days after vaccination. The receptor source for this set is a man aged 50 to 60 who received an inactivated influenza vaccine. The CDR3 runs from the conserved cysteine through the conserved F or W. Each record gives: J gene, CDR3 length, D gene, clone size, V gene, CDR3 protein, CDR3 DNA. D genes are given only for firm matches. The size field is filled for only some rows; it gives once, few, many or a size class.

TRBJ1-3,14,.,few,TRBV30,CAWSVGTSGNTIYF,TGTGCCTGGAGTGTAGGAACGTCGGGAAACACCATATATTTT
TRBJ2-1,13,.,many,TRBV10-1,CASSAGGYNEQFF,TGCGCCAGCAGTGCGGGCGGGTACAATGAGCAGTTCTTC
TRBJ2-5,14,TRBD2,.,TRBV4-3,CASSQGLAGKTQYF,TGCGCCAGCAGCCAAGGGCTAGCGGGGAAGACCCAGTACTTC
TRBJ1-1,14,.,few,TRBV20-1,CSARDIGGNTEAFF,TGCAGTGCTAGAGATATTGGGGGGAACACTGAAGCTTTCTTT
TRBJ1-3,14,.,.,TRBV6-5,CASSYGQDSAPIYF,TGTGCCAGCAGTTACGGCCAGGACAGTGCCCCCATATATTTT
TRBJ1-2,15,TRBD1,.,TRBV6-1,CASSAPGTGVGGYTF,TGTGCCAGCAGTGCCCCCGGGACAGGGGTTGGAGGCTACACCTTC
TRBJ2-5,16,TRBD1,.,TRBV11-2,CASSLRTRDRDPAQYF,TGTGCCAGCAGCTTAAGAACCCGGGACAGGGACCCTGCCCAGTACTTC
TRBJ2-5,15,TRBD1,many,TRBV7-2,CASSLGQGGGETQYF,TGTGCCAGCAGCTTGGGACAGGGGGGTGGGGAGACCCAGTACTTC
TRBJ2-3,12,.,.,TRBV9,CASTASGDTQYF,TGTGCCAGCACCGCGTCGGGGGATACGCAGTATTTT
TRBJ2-6,16,.,.,TRBV20-1,CSARDKGSDRANVLTF,TGCAGTGCTAGAGACAAGGGATCGGATAGGGCCAACGTCCTGACTTTC
TRBJ1-1,13,TRBD1,few,TRBV6-1,CASIKSGGTEAFF,TGTGCCAGCATCAAATCAGGGGGCACTGAAGCTTTCTTT
TRBJ1-5,17,TRBD1,.,TRBV10-3,CAISESGQGEGNQPQHF,TGTGCCATCAGTGAGTCCGGACAGGGCGAAGGCAATCAGCCCCAGCATTTT
TRBJ2-7,17,.,.,TRBV5-6,CASSQSHRQDLTYEQYF,TGTGCCAGCAGCCAATCCCACCGACAGGACCTGACCTACGAGCAGTACTTC
TRBJ2-2,16,TRBD2,.,TRBV29-1,CSVGGTSSVYTGELFF,TGCAGCGTTGGAGGGACTAGCAGCGTATACACCGGGGAGCTGTTTTTT
TRBJ2-1,14,TRBD1,few,TRBV20-1,CSASTGTAYNEQFF,TGCAGTGCTTCAACCGGGACAGCCTACAATGAGCAGTTCTTC
TRBJ2-7,14,.,few,TRBV10-3,CAITKTGQTYEQYF,TGTGCCATCACCAAGACAGGTCAAACCTACGAGCAGTACTTC
TRBJ2-1,14,TRBD1,few,TRBV27,CASSFDRGRNEQFF,TGTGCCAGCAGCTTTGACAGGGGGCGGAATGAGCAGTTCTTC
TRBJ2-3,14,.,few,TRBV12-3/TRBV12-4,CASSLEASTDTQYF,TGTGCCAGCAGTTTAGAGGCTAGCACAGATACGCAGTATTTT
TRBJ2-7,14,.,few,TRBV4-3,CASSQMTGTYEQYF,TGCGCCAGCAGCCAAATGACAGGTACCTACGAGCAGTACTTC
TRBJ2-1,15,TRBD2,few,TRBV15,CATSTPGTRGNEQFF,TGTGCCACCAGCACCCCCGGGACTAGAGGAAATGAGCAGTTCTTC
TRBJ1-2,14,.,few,TRBV12-3/TRBV12-4,CASSFAGLLYGYTF,TGTGCCAGCAGTTTCGCGGGGTTACTCTATGGCTACACCTTC
TRBJ2-3,14,TRBD1,many,TRBV29-1,CSVHPGQAGNTQYF,TGCAGCGTTCACCCGGGACAGGCGGGAAATACGCAGTATTTT
TRBJ2-3,14,.,.,TRBV25-1,CASSDLTSTDTQYF,TGTGCCAGCAGTGACCTAACTAGCACAGATACGCAGTATTTT
TRBJ2-5,15,.,.,TRBV7-2,CASSISRGSQETQYF,TGTGCCAGCAGCATCAGCCGGGGGAGTCAAGAGACCCAGTACTTC
TRBJ1-6,13,.,few,TRBV4-2,CASSQTKDSPLHF,TGTGCCAGCAGCCAAACTAAGGATTCACCCCTCCACTTT
TRBJ2-7,13,.,few,TRBV29-1,CSAGGQNSYEQYF,TGCAGCGCCGGGGGACAGAACTCCTACGAGCAGTACTTC
TRBJ1-2,15,.,few,TRBV4-1,CASSQVGDPYYGYTF,TGCGCCAGCAGCCAAGTGGGGGACCCCTACTATGGCTACACCTTC
TRBJ1-2,13,.,few,TRBV14,CASSRMELRGYTF,TGTGCCAGCAGCCGGATGGAATTGCGTGGCTACACCTTC
TRBJ2-1,15,.,.,TRBV20-1,CSVEGGLGGPNEQFF,TGCAGTGTTGAAGGCGGACTAGGGGGGCCCAATGAGCAGTTCTTC
TRBJ1-5,16,TRBD1,.,TRBV20-1,CSADRGGTGAGGPQHF,TGCAGTGCTGACCGAGGGGGGACAGGGGCTGGTGGGCCCCAGCATTTT
TRBJ2-7,14,TRBD1,.,TRBV5-1,CASSSQGYFDEQYF,TGCGCCAGCAGCTCACAGGGGTACTTCGACGAGCAGTACTTC
TRBJ2-7,15,TRBD1,few,TRBV19,CASSPEGTGPYEQYF,TGTGCCAGTAGTCCTGAGGGGACAGGGCCATACGAGCAGTACTTC
TRBJ1-1,15,.,.,TRBV20-1,CSANGGGTLNTEAFF,TGCAGTGCTAATGGGGGGGGCACCTTGAACACTGAAGCTTTCTTT
TRBJ1-2,12,TRBD1,.,TRBV28,CADRGQDYGYTF,TGTGCTGACCGCGGACAGGACTATGGCTACACCTTC
TRBJ2-7,14,.,.,TRBV9,CASSVGDTPYEQYF,TGTGCCAGCAGCGTAGGGGACACACCCTACGAGCAGTACTTC
TRBJ2-7,14,TRBD2,many,TRBV28,CASSFRLASYEQYF,TGTGCCAGCAGTTTTCGACTAGCGTCCTACGAGCAGTACTTC
TRBJ2-5,13,.,.,TRBV4-2,CASSQDRKEPQYF,TGTGCCAGCAGCCAAGATCGGAAGGAGCCCCAGTACTTC
TRBJ2-2,16,TRBD2,.,TRBV10-3,CATGTSGGKNTGELFF,TGTGCCACCGGGACTAGCGGGGGAAAGAACACCGGGGAGCTGTTTTTT
TRBJ2-7,14,.,many,TRBV24-1,CATGDPYAFDEQYF,TGTGCCACCGGGGACCCGTACGCTTTTGACGAGCAGTACTTC
TRBJ2-7,16,TRBD2,few,TRBV4-2,CASSQETSGTSYEQYF,TGTGCCAGCAGCCAAGAGACTAGCGGGACCTCCTACGAGCAGTACTTC
TRBJ1-2,15,.,few,TRBV5-1,CASSEGHRGHYGYTF,TGCGCCAGCAGCGAGGGACACCGGGGGCACTATGGCTACACCTTC
TRBJ2-2,15,TRBD1,few,TRBV18,CASSPGQVRTGELFF,TGTGCCAGCTCACCGGGACAGGTCCGAACCGGGGAGCTGTTTTTT
TRBJ2-7,15,TRBD1,few,TRBV7-8,CASSLYPGQYYEQYF,TGTGCCAGCAGCTTATACCCGGGACAGTACTACGAGCAGTACTTC
TRBJ2-2,16,.,.,TRBV12-3/TRBV12-4,CASSLVADSNTGELFF,TGTGCCAGCAGTTTAGTAGCGGACTCGAACACCGGGGAGCTGTTTTTT